The clone carrying this TCR beta chain was counted between two and nine times. Its cognate antigen is unknown. The TCR beta CDR3 regions underwent amplification using RNA transcripts as the source. HTBI primers were the set used in a first-round RT-PCR of the TCR CDR3. TCRdb reanalysed the multiplex PCR reads using MiXCR and keeps one entry per CDR3 protein. The sample lists around 700,000 distinct CDR3 sequences; around 20% were seen once. The sample comes from a study of T cells in Graves' hyperthyroidism and ophthalmopathy. Study-level findings and limits: In validation, the model predicted ophthalmopathy. These predictions came a median about 6.8 months before onset. In blood, most of the thyroid clonotypes expanded above 0.001 were also present.

The TCR sequence derives from a woman aged 45 to 65 with Graves' hyperthyroidism that later progressed to Graves' ophthalmopathy. Input material: blood.

In DNA form, the CDR3 reads TGCGCCAGCAGCCAGCCGAGGGGGCAGAACACTGAAGCTTTCTTT. Its protein is CASSQPRGQNTEAFF. The chain recombines TRBV4-1 with TRBJ1-1; 7 bases are shared with TRBD1. Trimming cost V 3 bases and J 1 base; bases outside gene matches: 5. Germline V gene lookup returns CDR1 MGHRA and CDR2 YSYEKL. CDR3 length: 15 amino acids.